Included here is one T cell receptor (beta chain) sequence, with context. Seattle patients were enrolled while actively infected and followed longitudinally. Original data processing: The authors estimated nucleated cell counts from reference gene primer amplification. The table came from immunoSEQ multiplex PCR; TCRdb's copy has only in-frame clones and leaves some out. V, J and clone size are taken as reported in that table, and D and trimming were inferred from the DNA itself. The sample holds more than 65,000 clones, approximately 83% seen once. The data were obtained in a study of blood T cell repertoires in COVID-19. For the study at large: Nucleic acid was either cDNA or gDNA, and it came from T cells, B-cell-depleted T cells, or PBMCs.

Germline V lookup: CDR1 SGHNT, CDR2 YYREEE (reference sequence). The ends were cut back, 1 base at V and 3 bases at J, with 15 bases in the middle. This CDR3 spans 16 amino acids. Sequencing was carried out using peripheral blood. The V gene is TRBV5-4, the J gene TRBJ2-3; a weak D match, TRBD2 (5 bases). This receptor was obtained from a man under 40 with COVID-19, enrolled during active disease. CDR3 residues: CASSLTSHGRTDTQYF. The CDR3 DNA is TGTGCCAGCAGCTTGACTAGTCATGGAAGGACAGATACGCAGTATTTT.